The 32 T cell receptor beta chains below all came from one sample that was sequenced in a study of vaccination and CD4 T cells after COVID-19 (dated by TCRdb to 2022 to 2024). These TCRs are of unknown antigen specificity. This specimen's treatment or condition label, interpreted: 10-day PBMC culture with coronavirus spike peptide pools or control peptides (ViraFEST assay). Libraries were constructed by PCR. Instrument used: Illumina iSeq 100. DNA from cultured CD4+ T cells was subjected to TCR sequencing with the Oncomine TCR Beta short-read assay at the Johns Hopkins FTIC core. In-frame beta chains were kept once TCRdb had trimmed the public reads at Q25 with fastp and called clones with MiXCR. Rows matching on CDR3 protein sequence are summarized as one entry with the most common DNA and genes. This sample holds fewer than 20,000 distinct CDR3 sequences; approximately 50% were observed only once. The top ten clonotypes cover 5.5% to 8.5% of the sample.

Specimen: CD4+ T cells from blood, cultured in vitro, collected before SARS-CoV-2 vaccination. Every receptor here comes from a human donor who had recovered from COVID-19.

This chain joins TRBV28 and TRBJ2-7, with TRBD2 matching over 8 bases. The V gene's germline CDR1 is MDHEN and CDR2 SYDVKM. The CDR3 totals 14 residues. V gave up 6 bases and J gave up 4 bases; unmatched junction bases: 8. CDR3 DNA sequence: TGTGCCAGCAGAACTAGCGGCCCCTCTTACGAGCAGTACTTC. This encodes CASRTSGPSYEQYF.

The chain employs TRBV11-2 and TRBJ2-1; the match to TRBD1 covers 10 bases. Germline V gene lookup returns CDR1 SGHAT and CDR2 FQNNGV. This CDR3 has 17 residues. V was pared by 3 bases and J by 5 bases, with 10 bases of the junction left unmatched. In DNA, the CDR3 is TGTGCCAGCAGCTTCGTACTCCCGGGACAGGGGAACAATGAGCAGTTCTTC. Residues: CASSFVLPGQGNNEQFF.

This clonotype was recorded a few times. This chain uses TRBV7-8 with TRBJ2-7; TRBD1 is a possible D gene (5 bases). Trimming took 2 bases from V and 1 from J, leaving 18 bases between them. There are 17 residues in the CDR3. Germline CDR1 SGHVS, CDR2 FQNEAQ. CDR3 nucleotides: TGTGCCAGCAGCTTATCTTATCGCCGCGCAGGGTCCTACGAGCAGTACTTC. This sequence encodes CASSLSYRRAGSYEQYF. Full variable domain (missing parts from reference TRBV7-8 and TRBJ2-7): GAGVSQSPRYKVAKRGQDVALRCDPISGHVSLFWYQQALGQGPEFLTYFQNEAQLDKSGLPSDRFFAERPEGSVSTLKIQRTQQEDSAVYLCASSLSYRRAGSYEQYFGPGTRLTVT.

The rearrangement joins TRBV5-1 to TRBJ2-2; D not certain. CDR3 size: 16 residues. With 6 bases removed from V and 2 bases from J, the gap between germline ends came to 17 bases. Germline V gene data show CDR1 as SGHRS and CDR2 as YFSETQ. CDR3 sequence (DNA): TGCGCCAGCACCCTCACAGTGGGCAGTAACACCGGGGAGCTGTTTTTT. This translates into CASTLTVGSNTGELFF.

This clonotype was observed a few times. The chain joins TRBV24-1 to TRBJ1-2; 10 positions agree with TRBD1. The CDR3 runs to 15 residues. J lost 6 bases, V lost 2 bases, and 5 bases had no gene match. Looked up from germline, CDR1 is KGHDR and CDR2 is SFDVKD. The CDR3 sequence is CATSDSGDRGDGYTF. DNA for the CDR3: TGTGCCACCAGTGATTCGGGGGACAGGGGAGATGGCTACACCTTC.

This clonotype was counted a single time. V gene TRBV12-3 or TRBV12-4 combines with J gene TRBJ1-1; 11 bases align to TRBD1. The CDR3 length is 16 residues. With V trimmed by 6 bases and J by 6 bases, 12 bases remained unmatched. The CDR3 sequence is CASSSTLGQGDSEAFF. CDR3 in DNA: TGTGCCAGCAGCTCAACCCTGGGACAGGGGGATTCTGAAGCTTTCTTT.

This chain uses TRBV28 with TRBJ2-7; D is unclear. The V gene lost 4 bases and the J gene lost 6 bases, with 13 bases spanning the gap. The CDR3 runs 13 residues. Looked up from germline, CDR1 is MDHEN and CDR2 is SYDVKM. Here the CDR3 DNA reads TGTGCCAGCAGTTCAGGTTCCGTTGGCGAGCAGTACTTC. Its protein is CASSSGSVGEQYF.

This clonotype was picked up a small number of times. The genes are TRBV20-1 and TRBJ1-3, with D perhaps TRBD1 (5 bases). Germline-derived CDR1 and CDR2 are DFQATT and SNEGSKA (reference sequence). CDR3 length equals 12 residues. CDR3 DNA: TGCAGCGCCTCACCGGGGGGAACTACCATATATTTT. It specifies CSASPGGTTIYF.

The chain carries TRBV7-8 and TRBJ2-2; 9 bases are shared with TRBD1. This CDR3 is built from 16 residues. Looked up from germline, CDR1 is SGHVS and CDR2 is FQNEAQ. V lost 1 base and J lost 7; bases outside the gene matches: 7. The CDR3 sequence is CASSLGWTGVSGELFF. CDR3 nucleotides: TGTGCCAGCAGCTTAGGGTGGACAGGGGTCAGCGGGGAGCTGTTTTTT.

This clonotype was counted a few times. The chain combines TRBV2 with TRBJ1-2; D unclear. The germline V gene encodes CDR1 SNHLY and CDR2 FYNNEI. The CDR3 is made up of 12 amino acids. Trimming shortened V by 5 bases and J by 3 bases, and 7 bases separated the two germline ends. The CDR3 reads CASSRLDYGYTF. The DNA of the CDR3 is TGTGCCAGCAGTCGCCTGGACTATGGCTACACCTTC.

This clonotype was found a few times. V gene TRBV20-1 combines with J gene TRBJ2-2; D may be TRBD1 (5 bases). CDR3 length: 17 amino acids. V was trimmed by 2 bases and J by 4 bases, leaving 20 bases between them. From germline, CDR1 is DFQATT and CDR2 SNEGSKA (reference sequence). The DNA for the CDR3 is TGCAGTGCTAGATCTCTTGGGGCTAACACAATCACCGGGGAGCTGTTTTTT. Its protein product is CSARSLGANTITGELFF.

This clonotype was counted only a few times. V gene TRBV6-1 combines with J gene TRBJ2-1; perhaps D is TRBD1 or TRBD2 (7 bases each). Germline V gives CDR1 MNHNS, CDR2 SASEGT. V gave up 5 bases and J gave up 2 bases, with 19 bases separating them. CDR3 length: 17 residues. For the CDR3, the DNA is TGTGCCAGCAGTCGGAGCGGGACAGATATAACCTACAATGAGCAGTTCTTC. Translation: CASSRSGTDITYNEQFF.

The rearrangement joins TRBV27 to TRBJ1-5; the D is unclear. CDR1 is MNHEY and CDR2 is SMNVEV in the germline V gene (reference sequence). The CDR3 runs 14 residues. V was trimmed by 4 bases and J by 1 base, leaving 8 bases between them. CDR3: CASSSFGSNQPQHF. CDR3 nucleotides: TGTGCCAGCAGTTCCTTTGGGAGCAATCAGCCCCAGCATTTT.

The chain carries TRBV5-1 and TRBJ1-1; D not certain. The CDR3 length is 13 residues. Germline values: CDR1 SGHRS, CDR2 YFSETQ. Trimming cost V 4 bases and J 4 bases, with 11 bases left between them. CDR3 nucleotide sequence: TGCGCCAGCAGCCCGGGGAGGTCCACTGAAGCTTTCTTT. This gives the protein CASSPGRSTEAFF.

This clonotype was counted a few times. The chain links TRBV7-3 to TRBJ2-3; no clear D gene. The ends were cut back, 2 bases at V and 2 bases at J, with 20 bases in the middle. The CDR3 covers 18 residues. Germline values: CDR1 SGHTA, CDR2 FQGTGA. CDR3 bases: TGTGCCAGCAGCTTAGGACGTTCGAGTGCCTATCTCACAGATACGCAGTATTTT. It yields the protein CASSLGRSSAYLTDTQYF.

The CDR3 reads CASSLARDRPYEQYF. The CDR3, as DNA: TGTGCCAGCAGCTTAGCCAGGGACAGACCCTACGAGCAGTACTTC. The chain couples TRBV7-8 to TRBJ2-7, with 7 bases aligning to TRBD1. The CDR3 is made up of 15 amino acids. Losses at the gene ends were 0 bases for V and 2 bases for J; bases not matched to a gene: 4. Germline CDR1 reads SGHVS; CDR2 reads FQNEAQ. The full variable domain, rest sourced from reference TRBV7-8 and TRBJ2-7, is GAGVSQSPRYKVAKRGQDVALRCDPISGHVSLFWYQQALGQGPEFLTYFQNEAQLDKSGLPSDRFFAERPEGSVSTLKIQRTQQEDSAVYLCASSLARDRPYEQYFGPGTRLTVT.

The sample holds a few counts of this clonotype. CDR3 bases: TGCAGTGCTAGAGATCCCAGTTACACCGGGGAGCTGTTTTTT. Its protein product is CSARDPSYTGELFF. The V gene is TRBV20-1, the J gene TRBJ2-2; unclear D gene. With 0 bases removed from V and 3 bases from J, the gap between germline ends came to 8 bases. This CDR3 has 14 residues. The germline V gene has CDR1 DFQATT and CDR2 SNEGSKA (reference sequence).

The chain couples TRBV6-2 or TRBV6-3 to TRBJ2-3, with TRBD2 identical over 15 bases. There are 17 residues in the CDR3. Trimming at V came to 4 bases and at J to 2 bases, leaving 4 bases not matched to a gene. Per germline, CDR1 MNHEY and CDR2 SVGEGT. The CDR3 here is CASSSGLAGGFTDTQYF. Written as DNA, the CDR3 is TGTGCCAGCAGTTCCGGACTAGCGGGAGGGTTCACAGATACGCAGTATTTT.

The chain is built from TRBV10-3 and TRBJ2-1; 7 positions match TRBD2. The CDR3 has 14 amino acids. Looked up from germline, CDR1 is ENHRY and CDR2 is SYGVKD. V gave up 7 bases and J gave up 2 bases; unmatched junction bases: 5. CDR3 coding DNA: TGTGCCATCATGGCGGGAGTCGCCTACAATGAGCAGTTCTTC. Encoded protein: CAIMAGVAYNEQFF.

The CDR3 loop is CASSFGPGTGGTETQYF. CDR3 nucleotide sequence: TGTGCCAGCAGCTTCGGTCCCGGGACAGGGGGCACGGAGACCCAGTACTTC. This chain uses TRBV5-6 with TRBJ2-5; 12 bases are shared with TRBD1. This CDR3 contains 17 residues. The germline CDR1 and CDR2 sequences are SGHDT and YYEEEE. Germline trimming cut 2 bases from V and 5 bases from J; bases unmatched to any gene: 10.

V gene TRBV2 combines with J gene TRBJ2-6, with 8 bases matching TRBD1. CDR1 SNHLY and CDR2 FYNNEI come from the germline V gene. This CDR3 has 19 amino acids. V lost 1 base, J lost 0 bases, and 8 bases stayed unmatched. Here the CDR3 DNA reads TGTGCCAGCAGTGAAGGGGTCAGGGGGCTGCCCTCTGGGGCCAACGTCCTGACTTTC. Translation gives CASSEGVRGLPSGANVLTF.

The chain combines TRBV2 with TRBJ2-3, with D perhaps matching TRBD1 (6 bases). The germline CDR1 and CDR2 sequences are SNHLY and FYNNEI. The CDR3 has 15 residues. V shed 7 bases and J shed 4 bases, with 18 bases lying between them. CDR3 residues: CASTRGRVGPDTQYF. CDR3 in DNA: TGTGCCAGCACCAGGGGAAGGGTTGGGCCAGATACGCAGTATTTT. Full variable domain (rest looked up from reference TRBV2 and TRBJ2-3): EPEVTQTPSHQVTQMGQEVILRCVPISNHLYFYWYRQILGQKVEFLVSFYNNEISEKSEIFDDQFSVERPDGSNFTLKIRSTKLEDSAMYFCASTRGRVGPDTQYFGPGTRLTVL.

The CDR3 region is CASSHAGGTSLSYGYTF. The DNA of the CDR3 is TGTGCCAGCAGCCACGCCGGGGGGACAAGTCTGAGCTATGGCTACACCTTC. This chain links TRBV28 with TRBJ1-2; tentatively, D is TRBD1 (6 bases). V shed 6 bases and J shed 4 bases, with 24 bases lying between them. The CDR3 runs 17 residues. Germline loops: CDR1 MDHEN, CDR2 SYDVKM.

The rearrangement links TRBV19 to TRBJ1-2; 12 nucleotides agree with TRBD1. Germline values: CDR1 LNHDA, CDR2 SQIVND (reference sequence). CDR3 size: 18 residues. V was pared by 8 bases and J by 4 bases, with 17 bases of the junction left unmatched. The DNA of the CDR3 is TGTGCCAGTGGAAGAGCCGGGACAGGGGGCCCAGGGATCTATGGCTACACCTTC. Translating it yields CASGRAGTGGPGIYGYTF.

This clonotype has a handful of counts. This sequence joins TRBV30 and TRBJ2-1; D tentatively reads TRBD1 or TRBD2 (7 bases each). The V gene's germline CDR1 is GTSNPN and CDR2 SVGIG (reference sequence). V lost 2 bases and J lost 8, with 19 bases in between. The CDR3 is 15 residues long. CDR3 sequence (DNA): TGTGCCTGGAGTCCCCCAGGGGGGGGTTTGGATGAGCAGTTCTTC. It is translated as CAWSPPGGGLDEQFF.

Note on this clonotype: Its ends do not fully match the called genes, so a read error is possible. The chain employs TRBV6-2 or TRBV6-3 and TRBJ1-2; no clear D gene. Germline V gene lookup returns CDR1 MNHEY and CDR2 SVGEGT. The CDR3 runs to 13 residues. The CDR3 nucleotides are TGTGCCGGCAGTTACTCCGCTTCTTTGGGCTACACCTTC. Residues: CAGSYSASLGYTF.

This clonotype was observed a handful of times. This chain uses TRBV20-1 with TRBJ2-1; 8 bases align to TRBD2. With 6 bases clipped from V and 8 bases from J, the junction kept 12 bases outside the gene matches. The germline gives CDR1 DFQATT, CDR2 SNEGSKA (reference sequence). The CDR3 consists of 14 residues. The CDR3 nucleotides are TGCAGTGCCGACGGCAAGGGGACTAGGGATGAGCAGTTCTTC. Its protein is CSADGKGTRDEQFF.

The J gene is TRBJ2-7, the V gene TRBV2; D not resolved. Germline CDR1 is SNHLY and CDR2 is FYNNEI. The ends were cut back, 2 bases at V and 7 bases at J, with 6 bases in the middle. The CDR3 sequence is 11 residues long. In nucleotides, the CDR3 is TGTGCCAGCAGTGAAACCCGGGAGCAGTACTTC. Protein: CASSETREQYF.

The chain employs TRBV7-2 and TRBJ2-5; the D gene is possibly TRBD1 (5 bases). The CDR3 length is 14 residues. V lost 2 bases and J lost 4, with 11 bases in between. Looked up from germline, CDR1 is SGHTA and CDR2 is FQGNSA. The CDR3 DNA reads TGTGCCAGCAGCTTATTCCAGGGTCCAGAGACCCAGTACTTC. Translation: CASSLFQGPETQYF. The full variable domain, in which reference TRBV7-2 and TRBJ2-5 provide the parts outside the CDR3, is GAGVSQSPSNKVTEKGKDVELRCDPISGHTALYWYRQSLGQGLEFLIYFQGNSAPDKSGLPSDRFSAERTGGSVSTLTIQRTQQEDSAVYLCASSLFQGPETQYFGPGTRLLVL.

The chain joins TRBV19 to TRBJ2-1, with TRBD2 matching over 8 bases. This CDR3 region has 15 residues. In germline, CDR1 is LNHDA, CDR2 SQIVND (reference sequence). Trimming cost V 7 bases and J 7 bases; bases outside gene matches: 12. This CDR3 is CASTDSGTGGNEQFF. Written as DNA, the CDR3 is TGTGCCAGTACCGATAGCGGGACCGGGGGGAATGAGCAGTTCTTC.

The chain has TRBV20-1 and TRBJ2-7; possible D gene TRBD2, 5 bases. Germline values: CDR1 DFQATT, CDR2 SNEGSKA (reference sequence). The V gene lost 6 bases and the J gene lost 7 bases, with 16 bases spanning the gap. There are 12 residues in the CDR3. Here the CDR3 reads CSANDLGGEQYF. CDR3 sequence (DNA): TGCAGTGCCAATGATCTCGGCGGGGAGCAGTACTTC.

This rearrangement joins TRBV27 to TRBJ2-5, with 11 nucleotides matching TRBD2. The CDR3 runs to 17 residues. The V and J ends lost 5 bases and 5 bases, in that order; junction bases with no gene match: 13. Germline CDR1 reads MNHEY; CDR2 reads SMNVEV (reference sequence). CDR3 in DNA: TGTGCCAGCAGTGTGCGCGTAGCGGGAGGGCCAGGGGAGACCCAGTACTTC. It is translated as CASSVRVAGGPGETQYF.